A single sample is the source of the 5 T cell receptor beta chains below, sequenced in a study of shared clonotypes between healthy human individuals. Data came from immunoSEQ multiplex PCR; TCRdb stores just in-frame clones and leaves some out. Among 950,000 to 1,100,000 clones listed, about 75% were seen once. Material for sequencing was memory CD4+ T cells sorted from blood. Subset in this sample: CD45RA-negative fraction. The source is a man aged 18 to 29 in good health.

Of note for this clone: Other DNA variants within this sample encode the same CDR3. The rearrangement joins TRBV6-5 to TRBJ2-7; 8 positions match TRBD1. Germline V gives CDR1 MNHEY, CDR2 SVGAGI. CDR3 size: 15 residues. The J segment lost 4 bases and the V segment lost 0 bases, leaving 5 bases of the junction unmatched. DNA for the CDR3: TGTGCCAGCAGTTACTCCGGGACAGGTACATACGAGCAGTACTTC. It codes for CASSYSGTGTYEQYF.

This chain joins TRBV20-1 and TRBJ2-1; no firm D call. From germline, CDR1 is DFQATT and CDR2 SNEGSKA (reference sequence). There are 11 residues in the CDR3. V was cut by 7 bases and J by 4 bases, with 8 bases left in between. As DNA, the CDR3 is TGCAGTGGGTCATATTACAATGAGCAGTTCTTC. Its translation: CSGSYYNEQFF.

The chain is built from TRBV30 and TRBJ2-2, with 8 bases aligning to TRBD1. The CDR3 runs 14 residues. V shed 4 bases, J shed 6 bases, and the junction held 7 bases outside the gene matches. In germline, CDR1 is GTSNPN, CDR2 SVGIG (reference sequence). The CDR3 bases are TGTGCCTGGAACCCGAAACAGGGGGCCGGGGAGCTGTTTTTT. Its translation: CAWNPKQGAGELFF.

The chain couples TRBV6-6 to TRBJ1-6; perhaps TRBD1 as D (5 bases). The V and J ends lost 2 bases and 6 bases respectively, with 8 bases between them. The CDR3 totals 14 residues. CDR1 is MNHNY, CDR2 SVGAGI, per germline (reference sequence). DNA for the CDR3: TGTGCCAGCAGTTACCGGGGGGGTAATTCACCCCTCCACTTT. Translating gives CASSYRGGNSPLHF.

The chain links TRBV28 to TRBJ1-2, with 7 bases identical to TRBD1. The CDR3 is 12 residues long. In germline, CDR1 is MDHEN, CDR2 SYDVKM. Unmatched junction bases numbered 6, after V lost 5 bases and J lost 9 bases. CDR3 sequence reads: CASSPDRVSYTF. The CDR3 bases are TGTGCCAGCAGTCCAGACAGGGTGAGCTACACCTTC.